This TCR beta chain was observed in a study of OX40 agonist ivuxolimab in advanced cancers. At the level of the study: An agonistic human IgG2 monoclonal antibody against OX40 (CD134) was given.

The CDR3 has 17 amino acids. After removal of 2 bases from V and 9 bases from J, the junction contained 11 bases not matched to a gene. CDR1 is SGHAT, CDR2 FQNNGV, per germline. Concerning this clone itself: The antigen is not known.

TCRdb keeps only in-frame clones here, not all; method: immunoSEQ multiplex PCR. The data contain roughly 60,000 clones, about 88% of them singletons. Study-wide results and caveats: Expansion of clones was among the lowest in partial responders at 0.1-3.0 mg/kg.

The receptor was isolated from an adult with an advanced solid tumor such as melanoma, head and neck, liver or kidney cancer. The sequencing used CD4+ or CD8+ T cells sorted from blood, collected in a trial of the OX40 agonist ivuxolimab. This chain uses TRBV11-2 with TRBJ2-1, with TRBD2 identical over 12 bases. The CDR3 coding sequence is TGTGCCAGCAGCTTAAATCTTGGGCTAGCGGGGGGGGCTGAGCAGTTCTTC. It encodes CASSLNLGLAGGAEQFF.